The clone carrying this T cell receptor (beta chain) showed up many times. Its antigen is unknown. Beta-chain TCR CDR3 regions were amplified from RNA transcripts. The authors performed first-round RT-PCR with HTBI primers and then a second-round multiplex PCR. TCRdb passed the multiplex PCR reads through MiXCR, listing each CDR3 protein once. The sample has over 450,000 distinct CDR3 sequences, around an eighth seen once; the top ten hold 8% to 10%. The V end was cut by 3 bases, the J end by 4 bases, with 7 bases between. The germline V gene encodes CDR1 MDHEN and CDR2 SYDVKM. This CDR3 is 12 amino acids long. Clinicians diagnosed using symptoms, serum thyroxine, TRAb, thyroid ultrasound and orbital computed tomography. The sample originates from a study of Graves' ophthalmopathy and Graves' hyperthyroidism. Study overall: Peripheral blood was gathered at the point of initial diagnosis, before any treatment started. Study-level findings and limits: Among thyroid clonotypes expanded above 0.001 frequency, most also appeared in blood.

The V gene is TRBV28, the J gene TRBJ2-7; D is unresolved. The receptor was isolated from a woman aged 25 to 39 with Graves' ophthalmopathy. Sequencing was done on a sample of blood. The CDR3 DNA sequence: TGTGCCAGCAGTTTTGACACATACGAGCAGTACTTC. The encoded protein is CASSFDTYEQYF. Together with reference TRBV28 and TRBJ2-7, the CDR3 gives the full variable domain: DVKVTQSSRYLVKRTGEKVFLECVQDMDHENMFWYRQDPGLGLRLIYFSYDVKMKEKGDIPEGYSVSREKKERFSLILESASTNQTSMYLCASSFDTYEQYFGPGTRLTVT.